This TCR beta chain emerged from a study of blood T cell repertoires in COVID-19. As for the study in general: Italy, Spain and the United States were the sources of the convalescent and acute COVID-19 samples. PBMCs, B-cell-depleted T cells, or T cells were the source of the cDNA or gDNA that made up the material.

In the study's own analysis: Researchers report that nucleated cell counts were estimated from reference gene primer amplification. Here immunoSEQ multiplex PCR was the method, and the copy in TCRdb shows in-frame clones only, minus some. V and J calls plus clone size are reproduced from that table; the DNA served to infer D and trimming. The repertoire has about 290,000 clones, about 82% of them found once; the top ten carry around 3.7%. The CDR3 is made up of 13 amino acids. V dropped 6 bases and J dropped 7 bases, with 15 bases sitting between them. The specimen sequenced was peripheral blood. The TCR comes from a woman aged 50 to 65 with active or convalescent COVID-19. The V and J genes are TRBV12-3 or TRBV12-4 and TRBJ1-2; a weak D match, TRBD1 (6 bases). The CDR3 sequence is CASRPQGKGGYTF. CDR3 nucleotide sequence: TGTGCCAGCAGGCCACAGGGTAAGGGTGGCTACACCTTC.